What follows are 23 T cell receptor beta chains derived from one specimen sequenced in a study of PD-1 blockade in classical Hodgkin lymphoma. TCRdb keeps only in-frame clones here, not all; method: immunoSEQ multiplex PCR. This table has tens of thousands of clones, roughly 90% appearing once. All the patients suffered relapse after autologous stem cell transplantation, and brentuximab vedotin exposure differed. This sample comprised peripheral blood mononuclear cells (PBMCs), obtained at baseline. Receptors originate from a human donor with classical Hodgkin lymphoma.

J is TRBJ2-7 and V is TRBV19, with unresolved D. V was clipped by 1 base and J by 0 bases, with 7 bases between them. Germline V gene sequence: CDR1 LNHDA, CDR2 SQIVND (reference sequence). The CDR3 is 14 amino acids. DNA of the CDR3: TGTGCCAGTAGTATAGGGGCGGCCTCCTACGAGCAGTACTTC. It is translated as CASSIGAASYEQYF.

This chain uses TRBV9 with TRBJ2-7; the D is unclear. The CDR3 loop spans 14 amino acids. Germline V lookup: CDR1 SGDLS, CDR2 YYNGEE. With 1 base removed from V and 3 bases from J, the gap between germline ends came to 11 bases. The CDR3 region is CASSVQGGLYEQYF. The CDR3 DNA is TGTGCCAGCAGCGTACAAGGCGGCCTCTACGAGCAGTACTTC. Looking up the rest from reference TRBV9 and TRBJ2-7 gives the full variable domain: DSGVTQTPKHLITATGQRVTLRCSPRSGDLSVYWYQQSLDQGLQFLIQYYNGEERAKGNILERFSAQQFPDLHSELNLSSLELGDSALYFCASSVQGGLYEQYFGPGTRLTVT.

The V gene is TRBV10-3, the J gene TRBJ1-1; weak D call: TRBD1 (5 bases). CDR1 and CDR2 from the germline V gene are ENHRY and SYGVKD. V was shortened by 7 bases and J by 1 base, with 13 bases between the two germline ends. The CDR3 runs 14 residues. The CDR3 is CAIMGQGENTEAFF. In nucleotides, the CDR3 is TGTGCCATCATGGGGCAGGGAGAGAACACTGAAGCTTTCTTT.

The chain combines TRBV29-1 with TRBJ2-7, with D possibly matching TRBD2 (5 bases). Between the trimmed V and J ends, which lost 6 bases and 7 bases, there was a span of 25 bases. The germline V gene encodes CDR1 SQVTM and CDR2 ANQGSEA. The CDR3 covers 15 residues. CDR3 bases: TGCAGCGTCCCGGCGAGTGGCAGACGACCGGGGGAGCAGTACTTC. This gives the protein CSVPASGRRPGEQYF.

This chain uses TRBV28 with TRBJ2-3, with 13 bases lining up with TRBD2. V lost 6 bases to trimming and J lost 0 bases; unmatched junction nucleotides: 15. The CDR3 extends over 20 amino acids. In germline, CDR1 is MDHEN, CDR2 SYDVKM. The CDR3 is CASSWIGGLAGTTSTDTQYF. The CDR3 DNA follows: TGTGCCAGCAGCTGGATTGGGGGACTAGCGGGAACTACTAGCACAGATACGCAGTATTTT. Full variable domain (outside the CDR3, taken from reference TRBV28 and TRBJ2-3): DVKVTQSSRYLVKRTGEKVFLECVQDMDHENMFWYRQDPGLGLRLIYFSYDVKMKEKGDIPEGYSVSREKKERFSLILESASTNQTSMYLCASSWIGGLAGTTSTDTQYFGPGTRLTVL.

The genes are TRBV28 and TRBJ2-7; TRBD2 aligns across 10 bases. There are 15 residues in the CDR3. Per germline, CDR1 MDHEN and CDR2 SYDVKM. Germline trimming cut 2 bases from V and 3 bases from J; bases unmatched to any gene: 4. CDR3 loop: CASSLASGSYYEQYF. CDR3 nucleotides: TGTGCCAGCAGTTTAGCTAGCGGGAGTTACTACGAGCAGTACTTC.

This rearrangement joins TRBV2 to TRBJ2-2; no clear D gene. The CDR3 runs to 14 residues. From germline, CDR1 is SNHLY and CDR2 FYNNEI. Trimming took off 4 bases at V and 0 bases at J, with 6 bases between the two ends. The CDR3 sequence: CASSGASNTGELFF. CDR3 bases: TGTGCCAGCAGTGGGGCCTCGAACACCGGGGAGCTGTTTTTT.

The chain uses TRBV7-3 and TRBJ1-2, with 9 bases matching TRBD1. Germline values: CDR1 SGHTA, CDR2 FQGTGA. Unmatched junction bases numbered 8, after V lost 5 bases and J lost 7 bases. This CDR3 is 14 amino acids long. The chain's CDR3 is CASSERTGEAGYTF. CDR3 sequence (DNA): TGTGCCAGCAGCGAGAGGACAGGGGAGGCTGGCTACACCTTC.

The chain joins TRBV5-4 to TRBJ1-1; possibly TRBD1 for D (5 bases). Germline loops: CDR1 SGHNT, CDR2 YYREEE (reference sequence). V gave up 4 bases and J gave up 5 bases, with 12 bases separating them. The length of the CDR3 is 13 residues. CDR3 sequence: CASSRGGMTEAFF. CDR3 sequence (DNA): TGTGCCAGCAGCCGCGGGGGGATGACTGAAGCTTTCTTT.

The V call is TRBV27, the J call TRBJ2-1; D uncertain. The V and J ends lost 5 bases and 4 bases respectively, with 9 bases between them. The CDR3 totals 13 residues. Looked up from germline, CDR1 is MNHEY and CDR2 is SMNVEV (reference sequence). For the CDR3, the DNA is TGTGCCAGCAGTCCGGACGGATACAATGAGCAGTTCTTC. Translating it yields CASSPDGYNEQFF.

The V call is TRBV27, the J call TRBJ1-2; no clear D gene. V lost 6 bases and J lost 4, with 12 bases in between. CDR1 is MNHEY, CDR2 SMNVEV, per germline (reference sequence). This CDR3 is built from 13 residues. The CDR3 DNA reads as TGTGCCAGCAGCCCGAGCCGGACCTATGGCTACACCTTC. Translation: CASSPSRTYGYTF.

The rearrangement links TRBV19 to TRBJ2-4; 12 bases map to TRBD1. CDR1 and CDR2 (germline): LNHDA, SQIVND (reference sequence). The trim removed 4 bases at V and 5 bases at J, leaving 3 bases unmatched. CDR3 length: 15 residues. The CDR3 DNA reads as TGTGCCAGTAGTACGGGACAGGGGGCGGAAAACATTCAGTACTTC. It specifies CASSTGQGAENIQYF.

The J gene is TRBJ2-7, the V gene TRBV28; TRBD2 agrees at 10 bases. CDR3 length: 19 residues. Germline trimming cut 6 bases from V and 4 bases from J; bases unmatched to any gene: 21. Germline loops: CDR1 MDHEN, CDR2 SYDVKM. The CDR3 is CASSLIGVIAGGTIYEQYF. CDR3 nucleotides: TGTGCCAGCAGCCTTATCGGGGTCATAGCGGGAGGAACTATTTACGAGCAGTACTTC.

The gene calls are TRBV6-1 and TRBJ2-2, with D unclear. V gave up 2 bases and J gave up 0 bases, with 7 bases separating them. This CDR3 is built from 15 residues. Germline assignment: CDR1 MNHNS and CDR2 SASEGT. The CDR3 reads CASSEKPSNTGELFF. The CDR3 coding sequence is TGTGCCAGCAGTGAAAAACCTTCGAACACCGGGGAGCTGTTTTTT.

V gene TRBV19 combines with J gene TRBJ1-5; D not resolved. Trimming removed 3 bases from V and 2 bases from J, with 11 bases in between. The CDR3 spans 15 residues. Germline loops: CDR1 LNHDA, CDR2 SQIVND (reference sequence). The CDR3 region has the DNA TGTGCCAGTAGTATCGGGAGAGGCCGCAATCAGCCCCAGCATTTT. Amino acids: CASSIGRGRNQPQHF.

Comments on this clone: An end of the junction does not agree with germline; a read error may underlie this. The chain couples TRBV5-1 to TRBJ2-7; D call uncertain. Germline V gene lookup returns CDR1 SGHRS and CDR2 YFSETQ. CDR3 size: 13 residues. The CDR3 coding sequence is TGTGCCAGCAGCTTGGCCAATGGATACGAGCAGTACTTC. Translation: CASSLANGYEQYF.

The chain joins TRBV6-5 to TRBJ2-5; unclear D gene. V was pared by 0 bases and J by 6 bases, with 8 bases between. CDR1 and CDR2 (germline): MNHEY, SVGAGI. This CDR3 has 13 amino acids. CDR3 protein: CASSYSEQQTQYF. For the CDR3, the DNA is TGTGCCAGCAGTTACTCCGAGCAGCAGACCCAGTACTTC.

The chain links TRBV14 to TRBJ2-7, with 7 bases identical to TRBD2. There are 18 residues in the CDR3. Per the germline V gene, CDR1 is SGHDN and CDR2 is FVKESK. Trimming took 1 base from V and 6 from J; bases not matched to a gene: 18. The CDR3 bases are TGTGCCAGCAGCCAAGGAGGGCTAGCGGCCCCACAATTCTCCGAGCAGTACTTC. This translates into CASSQGGLAAPQFSEQYF. Variable domain in full (rest from reference TRBV14 and TRBJ2-7): EAGVTQFPSHSVIEKGQTVTLRCDPISGHDNLYWYRRVMGKEIKFLLHFVKESKQDESGMPNNRFLAERTGGTYSTLKVQPAELEDSGVYFCASSQGGLAAPQFSEQYFGPGTRLTVT.

The V gene is TRBV18, the J gene TRBJ1-4, with D unclear. Germline CDR1 and CDR2: KGHSH and LQKENI. The V gene lost 3 bases and the J gene lost 7 bases, with 9 bases spanning the gap. This CDR3 contains 13 residues. The CDR3 sequence: CASSPYEGEKLFF. CDR3 coding DNA: TGTGCCAGCTCACCTTACGAAGGTGAAAAACTGTTTTTT.

J is TRBJ2-7 and V is TRBV7-3; unclear D gene. From germline, CDR1 is SGHTA and CDR2 FQGTGA. The CDR3 is 13 residues long. The germline V and J ends were trimmed by 3 bases and 1 base, with 7 bases remaining between them. The CDR3 DNA sequence: TGTGCCAGCAGCTTGGACGTATCCTACGAGCAGTACTTC. Its protein is CASSLDVSYEQYF. Supplemented by reference TRBV7-3 and TRBJ2-7, the full variable domain reads GAGVSQTPSNKVTEKGKYVELRCDPISGHTALYWYRQSLGQGPEFLIYFQGTGAADDSGLPNDRFFAVRPEGSVSTLKIQRTERGDSAVYLCASSLDVSYEQYFGPGTRLTVT.

This clone was found once. The rearrangement joins TRBV6-1 to TRBJ1-2, with D perhaps TRBD1 (5 bases). The germline V gene has CDR1 MNHNS and CDR2 SASEGT. The CDR3 length is 14 residues. V lost 5 bases and J lost 6, with 16 bases in between. In DNA form, the CDR3 reads TGTGCCAGCAGTCCGGGACCTTCCCAGGATGGCTACACCTTC. This translates into CASSPGPSQDGYTF.

This chain uses TRBV12-5 with TRBJ2-3; D possibly corresponds to TRBD2 (5 bases). V lost 7 bases and J lost 2, with 16 bases in between. CDR1 is LGHNT, CDR2 FRNRAP, per germline. The CDR3 is 15 amino acids. CDR3 coding DNA: TGTGCTAGTGCGCTACAGAGCGGCGTCACAGATACGCAGTATTTT. It is translated as CASALQSGVTDTQYF.

As DNA, the CDR3 is TGTGCCAGCAGTGGATGGTTCGCGGGACGGATCTACGAGCAGTACTTC. This sequence encodes CASSGWFAGRIYEQYF. This chain joins TRBV6-4 and TRBJ2-7; D is perhaps TRBD2 (6 bases). This CDR3 region has 16 residues. The germline V gene has CDR1 MRHNA and CDR2 SNTAGT. Trimming pared 4 bases from V and 3 bases from J, leaving 19 bases between.